The 26 T cell receptor beta chains in this list originate from one sample, sequenced in a study of siplizumab effects on memory and regulatory T cells. Here immunoSEQ multiplex PCR was the method, and the copy in TCRdb shows in-frame clones only, minus some. Of about 27,000 clones in the sample, about 79% are singletons; the top ten hold about 25%. Source material: memory CD4+ T cells sorted from blood. The receptors here all came from a human donor in good health.

The chain links TRBV9 to TRBJ2-2; 7 bases are a match to TRBD1. Germline V CDR1 and CDR2: SGDLS, YYNGEE. V dropped 10 bases and J dropped 0; count of bases not matched to a gene: 9. The CDR3 is 15 residues long. CDR3 sequence (DNA): TGTGCCTCAAAGAGGGGGCCAGCGAACACCGGGGAGCTGTTTTTT. Amino acid sequence: CASKRGPANTGELFF. Drawing the rest from reference TRBV9 and TRBJ2-2, the complete variable domain is DSGVTQTPKHLITATGQRVTLRCSPRSGDLSVYWYQQSLDQGLQFLIQYYNGEERAKGNILERFSAQQFPDLHSELNLSSLELGDSALYFCASKRGPANTGELFFGEGSRLTVL.

V gene TRBV5-1 combines with J gene TRBJ2-1, with 11 bases aligning to TRBD2. The CDR3 length is 18 residues. The germline V gene encodes CDR1 SGHRS and CDR2 YFSETQ. Trimming cost V 3 bases and J 7 bases; bases outside gene matches: 15. The CDR3 spells CASSSSYSLAGVRNEQFF. The CDR3 DNA is TGCGCCAGCAGCTCTTCCTACTCACTAGCGGGAGTTAGGAATGAGCAGTTCTTC.

The chain links TRBV11-1 to TRBJ2-1, with TRBD2 matching over 10 bases. V lost 4 bases to trimming and J lost 1 base; unmatched junction nucleotides: 10. The CDR3 has 18 amino acids. Looked up from germline, CDR1 is SGHAT and CDR2 is FQDESV (reference sequence). In DNA form, the CDR3 reads TGTGCCAGCAGCTACGGTCTAGCGGGAGAGGCATCCTACAATGAGCAGTTCTTC. Amino acids: CASSYGLAGEASYNEQFF.

V is TRBV10-3 and J is TRBJ2-7; TRBD2 matches at 12 bases. Per germline, CDR1 ENHRY and CDR2 SYGVKD. This CDR3 comprises 16 residues. With 3 bases clipped from V and 3 bases from J, the junction kept 6 bases outside the gene matches. The CDR3 coding sequence is TGTGCCATCAGTGAAAAGGCTAGCGGGAGGGTCTACGAGCAGTACTTC. It yields the protein CAISEKASGRVYEQYF.

CDR3 region: CAWSDEGRPPSNEQFF. The CDR3, as DNA: TGTGCCTGGAGTGATGAGGGCCGTCCACCTAGCAATGAGCAGTTCTTC. The chain combines TRBV30 with TRBJ2-1; D might be TRBD2 (5 bases). Trimming stripped 1 base from V and 6 bases from J, with 19 bases between. This CDR3 has 16 amino acids. The germline gives CDR1 GTSNPN, CDR2 SVGIG (reference sequence).

This chain connects TRBV4-3 to TRBJ2-4, with D possibly being TRBD1 (5 bases). Trimming stripped 1 base from V and 0 bases from J, with 13 bases between. This CDR3 contains 17 residues. From germline, CDR1 is LGHNA and CDR2 YSLEER. CDR3 region: CASSQGGLGVAKNIQYF. The CDR3 nucleotides are TGCGCCAGCAGCCAAGGGGGCTTGGGTGTAGCCAAAAACATTCAGTACTTC.

The rearrangement links TRBV5-8 to TRBJ2-2; D may be TRBD2 (6 bases). CDR1 is SGHTS and CDR2 is YDEGEE in the germline V gene. The CDR3 covers 15 residues. Trimming stripped 2 bases from V and 4 bases from J, with 12 bases between. The CDR3 region is CASSFMRGRTGELFF. CDR3 nucleotide sequence: TGTGCCAGCAGCTTTATGCGGGGCCGCACCGGGGAGCTGTTTTTT.

The chain uses TRBV2 and TRBJ2-2; D uncertain. This CDR3 is built from 13 residues. The ends were cut back, 6 bases at V and 3 bases at J, with 8 bases in the middle. CDR1 and CDR2 from the germline V gene are SNHLY and FYNNEI. This CDR3 reads CASRVTYTGELFF. CDR3 bases: TGTGCCAGCAGGGTGACTTACACCGGGGAGCTGTTTTTT. The full variable domain, in which reference TRBV2 and TRBJ2-2 provide the parts outside the CDR3, is EPEVTQTPSHQVTQMGQEVILRCVPISNHLYFYWYRQILGQKVEFLVSFYNNEISEKSEIFDDQFSVERPDGSNFTLKIRSTKLEDSAMYFCASRVTYTGELFFGEGSRLTVL.

The gene calls are TRBV11-1 and TRBJ2-2; D perhaps matches TRBD2 (5 bases). This CDR3 spans 14 amino acids. Germline CDR1 is SGHAT and CDR2 is FQDESV (reference sequence). Trimming stripped 8 bases from V and 2 bases from J, with 12 bases between. The CDR3 region is CASGHRENTGELFF. CDR3 DNA sequence: TGTGCCAGCGGCCACCGGGAAAACACCGGGGAGCTGTTTTTT.

This rearrangement joins TRBV6-1 to TRBJ2-7, with 9 bases lining up with TRBD1. The CDR3 consists of 14 residues. Per germline, CDR1 MNHNS and CDR2 SASEGT. V lost 4 bases, J lost 8 bases, and 9 bases stayed unmatched. CDR3 region: CASSAPGQGRKQYF. In nucleotides, the CDR3 is TGTGCCAGCAGTGCACCGGGACAGGGACGTAAGCAGTACTTC.

The rearrangement joins TRBV28 to TRBJ2-2; D ambiguous. The V end lost 1 base, the J end lost 4 bases, and 1 base lay between the germline ends. From germline, CDR1 is MDHEN and CDR2 SYDVKM. The CDR3 sequence is 12 residues long. CDR3 coding DNA: TGTGCCAGCAGTTTATTCACCGGGGAGCTGTTTTTT. Amino acids: CASSLFTGELFF.

The chain combines TRBV7-2 with TRBJ1-3; 8 bases are shared with TRBD1. J lost 1 base, V lost 5 bases, and 1 base had no gene match. The germline V gene encodes CDR1 SGHTA and CDR2 FQGNSA. The CDR3 is 14 amino acids. CDR3 sequence: CASSRDRSGNTIYF. The CDR3 DNA reads TGTGCCAGCAGCAGGGACAGGTCTGGAAACACCATATATTTT.

The rearrangement uses TRBV6-6 and TRBJ2-2; possible D gene TRBD2, 5 bases. The CDR3 loop spans 15 amino acids. The germline V and J ends were trimmed by 2 bases and 9 bases, with 16 bases remaining between them. Germline V lookup: CDR1 MNHNY, CDR2 SVGAGI (reference sequence). CDR3 bases: TGTGCCAGCAGTTACATTGGGCGGAGGTCCCGGGAGCTGTTTTTT. Translated: CASSYIGRRSRELFF.

The chain uses TRBV6-5 and TRBJ2-1, with TRBD2 matching 11 bases. V shed 4 bases and J 2 bases; nucleotides not matched to a gene: 1. Looked up from germline, CDR1 is MNHEY and CDR2 is SVGAGI. CDR3 length: 15 amino acids. The CDR3 coding sequence is TGTGCCAGCAGTTGGGGACTAGCGGCCTACAATGAGCAGTTCTTC. Translated, it gives CASSWGLAAYNEQFF.

The chain is built from TRBV19 and TRBJ2-3, with a weak D call TRBD1 (5 bases). Germline V gene data show CDR1 as LNHDA and CDR2 as SQIVND (reference sequence). This CDR3 is built from 15 residues. Trimming shortened V by 5 bases and J by 6 bases, and 18 bases separated the two germline ends. CDR3 protein: CASSFQGQGWDTQYF. CDR3 in DNA: TGTGCCAGTAGTTTCCAGGGCCAAGGATGGGATACGCAGTATTTT.

The CDR3 region has the DNA TGTGCCAGCAGCGCCCGCGGGACAGGGGACGAGCAGTACTTC. It specifies CASSARGTGDEQYF. The V and J genes are TRBV11-1 and TRBJ2-7, with 10 bases matching TRBD1. This CDR3 is built from 14 residues. J lost 5 bases, V lost 5 bases, and 6 bases had no gene match. The germline V gene has CDR1 SGHAT and CDR2 FQDESV (reference sequence).

The chain uses TRBV5-1 and TRBJ2-7; D is undetermined. Trimming stripped 4 bases from V and 3 bases from J, with 11 bases between. The CDR3 is 13 residues long. CDR1 and CDR2 (germline): SGHRS, YFSETQ. The chain's CDR3 is CASSKGRDYEQYF. In nucleotides, the CDR3 is TGCGCCAGCAGCAAAGGACGAGACTACGAGCAGTACTTC.

To note about this clone: Other DNA sequences in this specimen translate into the identical CDR3. The V call is TRBV18, the J call TRBJ1-2, with D possibly being TRBD1 (6 bases). Between the trimmed V and J ends, which lost 0 bases and 2 bases, there was a span of 7 bases. The CDR3 loop spans 14 amino acids. Germline CDR1 reads KGHSH; CDR2 reads LQKENI. CDR3 bases: TGTGCCAGCTCACCACCGACAGGCAACTATGGCTACACCTTC. This gives the protein CASSPPTGNYGYTF.

J is TRBJ1-1 and V is TRBV6-1; maybe TRBD1 (6 bases). Germline CDR1 MNHNS, CDR2 SASEGT. V was clipped by 2 bases and J by 4 bases, with 14 bases between them. CDR3 length: 15 residues. The chain's CDR3 is CASSEWGRIGTEAFF. CDR3 sequence (DNA): TGTGCCAGCAGTGAATGGGGGCGGATTGGCACTGAAGCTTTCTTT.

V and J are TRBV19 and TRBJ1-1, with TRBD1 matching 8 bases. CDR3 length: 15 amino acids. V shed 5 bases, J shed 5 bases, and the junction held 10 bases outside the gene matches. The germline CDR1 and CDR2 sequences are LNHDA and SQIVND (reference sequence). CDR3 sequence reads: CASSPMTGVKTEAFF. CDR3 DNA: TGTGCCAGTAGTCCTATGACAGGGGTTAAAACTGAAGCTTTCTTT.

V and J are TRBV27 and TRBJ1-2, with a weak D call TRBD1 (6 bases). The CDR3 is made up of 15 amino acids. Trimming removed 5 bases from V and 1 base from J, with 14 bases in between. The germline gives CDR1 MNHEY, CDR2 SMNVEV (reference sequence). In DNA, the CDR3 is TGTGCCAGCAGTCGAGTACAGGGATATAACTATGGCTACACCTTC. This codes for CASSRVQGYNYGYTF.

This sequence joins TRBV5-1 and TRBJ1-2; 9 bases match TRBD1. The CDR3 is made up of 16 amino acids. V lost 0 bases and J lost 4; bases outside the gene matches: 7. Germline loops: CDR1 SGHRS, CDR2 YFSETQ. The CDR3 region is CASSLAKGQGIYGYTF. The CDR3 DNA is TGCGCCAGCAGCTTGGCCAAAGGACAGGGGATCTATGGCTACACCTTC.

The gene calls are TRBV2 and TRBJ2-1; 15 nucleotides agree with TRBD2. J was trimmed by 4 bases and V by 10 bases; bases with no gene match: 11. Germline V gene lookup returns CDR1 SNHLY and CDR2 FYNNEI. The CDR3 consists of 17 residues. This CDR3 is CAKNPGLAGGRYNEQFF. The CDR3 DNA reads as TGTGCCAAAAATCCGGGACTAGCGGGAGGACGGTACAATGAGCAGTTCTTC.

The V and J genes are TRBV19 and TRBJ2-3, with TRBD2 identical over 8 bases. In germline, CDR1 is LNHDA, CDR2 SQIVND (reference sequence). J was trimmed by 0 bases and V by 3 bases; bases with no gene match: 5. This CDR3 is built from 16 residues. CDR3 coding DNA: TGTGCCAGTAGTATGTTGAGCGGGAGTAGCACAGATACGCAGTATTTT. It codes for CASSMLSGSSTDTQYF.

The J gene is TRBJ2-7, the V gene TRBV6-6; D not resolved. There are 12 residues in the CDR3. CDR1 MNHNY and CDR2 SVGAGI come from the germline V gene (reference sequence). Trimming left V 5 bases short and J 6 bases short, with 11 bases between. This chain's CDR3 is CASSLPTAEQYF. The CDR3 region has the DNA TGTGCCAGCAGTCTTCCCACTGCCGAGCAGTACTTC.

The chain links TRBV20-1 to TRBJ1-2; possibly TRBD1 for D (5 bases). The CDR3 sequence is 11 residues long. Deletions cut 7 bases from V and 3 bases from J, with 9 bases between. CDR1 is DFQATT, CDR2 SNEGSKA, per germline (reference sequence). The CDR3 region is CSVGVYYGYTF. The CDR3 nucleotides are TGCAGTGTGGGGGTTTACTATGGCTACACCTTC.